These T cell receptor beta chains were read from a single sample in a study of blood T cells in healthy people across ages. TCRdb re-called the 5' RACE reads with MiXCR, one entry per CDR3 protein. The sample has 1,800,000 or so distinct CDR3 sequences, around 42% seen once. Material: blood. These receptor sequences come from a human donor in good health. CDR3s include the opening cysteine and the closing phenylalanine or tryptophan. The D gene is left open where the match is weak. The size entry is marked missing in some rows and otherwise reads once, few, many or a size class.

>TRBD1|TRBJ2-7|few|TRBV29-1
CSVTTGPHEQYF
TGCAGCGTTACGACAGGGCCGCACGAGCAGTACTTC
>-|TRBJ2-5|-|TRBV4-2
CASSQDRATTETQYF
TGTGCCAGCAGCCAAGATAGAGCGACTACGGAGACCCAGTACTTC
>TRBD1|TRBJ1-2|few|TRBV9
CASSSTGANGYTF
TGTGCCAGCAGCAGTACAGGGGCGAATGGCTACACCTTC
>TRBD2|TRBJ2-3|-|TRBV20-1
CSARDLPAGGNTDTQYF
TGCAGTGCTAGAGATCTACCAGCGGGGGGGAACACAGATACGCAGTATTTT
>-|TRBJ2-3|-|TRBV9
CASSVVLGDTDTQYF
TGTGCCAGCAGCGTTGTCTTAGGGGACACAGATACGCAGTATTTT
>-|TRBJ1-6|-|TRBV5-1
CASSSPVGDLFGSPLHF
TGCGCCAGCAGCTCACCAGTAGGGGACCTTTTTGGTTCACCCCTCCACTTT
>-|TRBJ1-2|-|TRBV12-3/TRBV12-4
CASGFVGNYGYTF
TGTGCCAGCGGTTTCGTGGGGAACTATGGCTACACCTTC
>-|TRBJ1-2|-|TRBV28
CASRLTPDYGYTF
TGTGCCAGCAGGCTAACGCCTGACTATGGCTACACCTTC
>-|TRBJ2-3|-|TRBV4-3
CASSQDSSGYGDTQYF
TGCGCCAGCAGCCAAGATTCATCAGGGTATGGAGATACGCAGTATTTT
>-|TRBJ2-2|-|TRBV2
CASRVLNTGELFF
TGTGCCAGCAGGGTACTCAACACCGGGGAGCTGTTTTTT
>-|TRBJ1-1|-|TRBV29-1
CSALYSSPNTEAFF
TGCAGCGCCTTGTACTCCTCTCCGAACACTGAGGCTTTCTTT
>TRBD2|TRBJ2-3|-|TRBV7-2
CASSHLSGGSQYF
TGTGCCAGCAGCCACCTTAGCGGGGGATCGCAGTATTTT
>-|TRBJ2-1|-|TRBV20-1
CSARAFLENEQFF
TGCAGTGCTAGAGCCTTCCTAGAGAATGAGCAGTTCTTC
>TRBD1|TRBJ1-2|-|TRBV9
CASSVNRDSYGYTF
TGTGCCAGCAGCGTAAACCGGGACAGCTATGGCTACACCTTC
>TRBD2|TRBJ2-1|-|TRBV28
CASSSLNWGGYNEQFF
TGTGCCAGCAGTTCCCTTAATTGGGGGGGTTACAATGAGCAGTTCTTC
>-|TRBJ1-5|-|TRBV28
CASSFRVPGKGQPQHF
TGTGCCAGCAGTTTTAGGGTCCCAGGGAAGGGTCAGCCCCAGCATTTT
>-|TRBJ2-7|-|TRBV7-2
CASSLSSSRPSYEQYF
TGTGCCAGCAGCTTATCCTCTTCGCGACCGAGCTACGAGCAGTACTTC
>TRBD2|TRBJ2-5|-|TRBV7-2
CASSRDYRQETQYF
TGTGCCAGCAGCCGGGACTATCGACAAGAGACCCAGTACTTC
>-|TRBJ2-1|-|TRBV6-1
CASTEGQPAYNEQFF
TGTGCCAGCACCGAAGGGCAGCCCGCCTACAATGAGCAGTTCTTC
>-|TRBJ2-7|-|TRBV5-1
CASSLGWTVYEQYF
TGCGCCAGCAGTTTGGGTTGGACAGTCTACGAGCAGTACTTC
>-|TRBJ1-5|few|TRBV27
CASSPIPQGNQPQHF
TGTGCCAGCAGTCCTATCCCCCAGGGGAATCAGCCCCAGCATTTT
>TRBD1|TRBJ2-3|-|TRBV7-7
CASSPGTGQDTDTQYF
TGTGCTAGCAGCCCCGGGACGGGACAGGACACAGATACGCAGTATTTT
>-|TRBJ1-6|few|TRBV20-1
CSARAYGNSPLHF
TGCAGTGCTAGGGCATATGGAAATTCACCCCTCCACTTT
>-|TRBJ1-1|-|TRBV29-1
CSVELGPMNTEAFF
TGCAGCGTTGAACTCGGGCCCATGAACACTGAAGCTTTCTTT
>-|TRBJ2-1|-|TRBV6-1
CASSGHFMSSYNEQFF
TGTGCCAGCAGTGGGCACTTCATGAGCTCCTACAATGAGCAGTTCTTC
>-|TRBJ1-1|-|TRBV2
CASNWVAGGGLHEAFF
TGTGCCAGCAATTGGGTCGCGGGAGGGGGGCTACATGAAGCTTTCTTT
>-|TRBJ2-3|-|TRBV4-3
CASSQDTGHTTTDTQYF
TGCGCCAGCAGCCAGGATACAGGACATACTACCACAGATACGCAGTATTTT
>-|TRBJ1-2|-|TRBV12-3/TRBV12-4
CASSLSLSSAGYTF
TGTGCCAGCAGTTTAAGTCTCAGTTCGGCTGGCTACACCTTC
>TRBD2|TRBJ2-5|-|TRBV7-9
CASSSGGPIQETQYF
TGTGCCAGCAGCAGCGGGGGGCCGATCCAAGAGACCCAGTACTTC
>TRBD2|TRBJ2-1|few|TRBV12-3/TRBV12-4
CASSRGGPDLDEQFF
TGTGCCAGCAGTCGGGGGGGGCCAGATTTAGATGAGCAGTTCTTC
>-|TRBJ1-1|-|TRBV6-2/TRBV6-3
CASRQGRLNTEAFF
TGTGCCAGCAGACAGGGACGGTTGAACACTGAAGCTTTCTTT
>-|TRBJ2-7|many|TRBV7-2
CASSLGRSLYEQYF
TGTGCCAGCAGCCTAGGGAGGTCCCTCTACGAGCAGTACTTC
>-|TRBJ1-5|few|TRBV19
CASSTGLYSNQPQHF
TGTGCCAGTAGTACGGGCTTATATAGCAATCAGCCCCAGCATTTT
>TRBD2|TRBJ2-7|few|TRBV7-6
CASSTGLANSSYEQYF
TGTGCCAGCAGCACGGGACTAGCGAACAGCTCCTACGAGCAGTACTTC
>TRBD1|TRBJ2-2|few|TRBV29-1
CSGGQGANTGELFF
TGCAGCGGGGGACAGGGGGCGAACACCGGGGAGCTGTTTTTT
>-|TRBJ2-3|-|TRBV2
CASRDGLPQAPSTDTQYF
TGTGCCAGCAGGGATGGACTTCCGCAGGCCCCCAGCACAGATACGCAGTATTTT
>TRBD2|TRBJ2-7|many|TRBV5-5
CASSYSGESYEQYF
TGCGCCAGCAGCTATAGCGGGGAGTCCTACGAGCAGTACTTC
>-|TRBJ2-1|-|TRBV20-1
CSARDQGRPLSYNEQFF
TGCAGTGCTAGAGATCAGGGACGCCCCCTCTCCTACAATGAGCAGTTCTTC
>TRBD1|TRBJ1-2|-|TRBV28
CASSLGRQGVDTF
TGTGCCAGCAGTTTGGGGCGGCAGGGGGTAGACACCTTC
>TRBD1|TRBJ2-1|few|TRBV15
CATSSTPQGTHEQFF
TGTGCCACCAGCAGCACCCCACAGGGGACGCACGAGCAGTTCTTC
>-|TRBJ2-7|few|TRBV28
CATKPSPFDSYEQYF
TGTGCCACCAAACCGAGCCCATTCGACTCCTACGAGCAGTACTTC
>TRBD1|TRBJ2-7|few|TRBV5-6
CASSRGHRGSYEQYF
TGTGCCAGCAGTAGGGGTCACAGGGGTTCTTACGAGCAGTACTTC
>TRBD2|TRBJ2-7|few|TRBV6-5
CASSPEAGGLYEQYF
TGTGCCAGCAGTCCCGAAGCGGGGGGACTATACGAGCAGTACTTC
>-|TRBJ1-1|-|TRBV7-8
CASSLATPGNTEAFF
TGTGCCAGCAGCTTAGCGACGCCGGGGAACACTGAAGCTTTCTTT
>TRBD1|TRBJ1-2|few|TRBV29-1
CSVAYTGGARLNYGYTF
TGCAGCGTTGCCTATACAGGGGGCGCGAGGCTTAACTATGGCTACACCTTC
>TRBD2|TRBJ2-1|-|TRBV10-3
CAITGLAPTSSYNEQFF
TGTGCCATCACGGGACTAGCACCGACTAGCTCCTACAATGAGCAGTTCTTC
>TRBD2|TRBJ2-1|few|TRBV5-5
CASSFSGGGDEQFF
TGTGCCAGCAGCTTTAGCGGGGGCGGGGATGAGCAGTTCTTC
>TRBD2|TRBJ2-3|few|TRBV20-1
CSASRTGGPDTQYF
TGCAGTGCTTCCCGTACGGGGGGGCCAGATACGCAGTATTTT
>-|TRBJ2-7|few|TRBV12-3/TRBV12-4
CANSLGSWGIRDEQYF
TGTGCCAACAGTTTAGGGTCTTGGGGAATCAGGGACGAGCAGTACTTC
>TRBD1|TRBJ2-6|-|TRBV25-1
CASSDGQEVSGANVLTF
TGTGCCAGCAGTGACGGACAGGAGGTCTCTGGGGCCAACGTCCTGACTTTC
>TRBD1|TRBJ2-6|-|TRBV20-1
CSARGTGTFSGANVLTF
TGCAGTGCTAGGGGGACAGGGACCTTCTCTGGGGCCAACGTCCTGACTTTC
>-|TRBJ1-1|-|TRBV13
CASSFISVNTEAFF
TGTGCCAGCAGCTTCATCTCGGTGAACACTGAAGCTTTCTTT
>-|TRBJ2-2|few|TRBV10-3
CAISDRGASTGELFF
TGTGCCATCAGTGACCGGGGGGCCTCCACCGGGGAGCTGTTTTTT